What follows are 2 T cell receptor beta chains derived from one specimen sequenced in a study of Ad26.COV2.S vaccination and SARS-CoV-2 variants. Treatment meaning: roughly 20 received Ad26.COV2.S at low or high dose, single or two shots; about 5 received placebo; per-sample allocation not given. Collection of samples fell on day 63 after the first vaccine or placebo injection. Generated by immunoSEQ multiplex PCR, the TCRdb table keeps only in-frame clones and is missing some. The repertoire holds 350,000 to 550,000 clones, with 89% as singletons. The sample was peripheral blood, taken in a trial of Ad26.COV2.S vaccine versus placebo. The receptors were gathered from a person between 18 and 65 years old who received the Ad26.COV2.S COVID-19 vaccine or a placebo.

The V and J genes are TRBV10-3 and TRBJ1-5; D unclear. Germline assignment: CDR1 ENHRY and CDR2 SYGVKD. Trimming took off 10 bases at V and 0 bases at J, with 13 bases between the two ends. The CDR3 is made up of 14 amino acids. CDR3 nucleotides: TGTGCCACCAGAAGTAGTTATAGCAATCAGCCCCAGCATTTT. Amino acids: CATRSSYSNQPQHF.

The gene calls are TRBV6-5 and TRBJ2-7, with D possibly being TRBD1 (5 bases). Looked up from germline, CDR1 is MNHEY and CDR2 is SVGAGI. CDR3 length: 13 amino acids. Trimming shortened V by 2 bases and J by 6 bases, and 11 bases separated the two germline ends. The CDR3 DNA is TGTGCCAGCAGTTACGACGCAGGGTCCGAGCAGTACGTC. Its translation is CASSYDAGSEQYV.